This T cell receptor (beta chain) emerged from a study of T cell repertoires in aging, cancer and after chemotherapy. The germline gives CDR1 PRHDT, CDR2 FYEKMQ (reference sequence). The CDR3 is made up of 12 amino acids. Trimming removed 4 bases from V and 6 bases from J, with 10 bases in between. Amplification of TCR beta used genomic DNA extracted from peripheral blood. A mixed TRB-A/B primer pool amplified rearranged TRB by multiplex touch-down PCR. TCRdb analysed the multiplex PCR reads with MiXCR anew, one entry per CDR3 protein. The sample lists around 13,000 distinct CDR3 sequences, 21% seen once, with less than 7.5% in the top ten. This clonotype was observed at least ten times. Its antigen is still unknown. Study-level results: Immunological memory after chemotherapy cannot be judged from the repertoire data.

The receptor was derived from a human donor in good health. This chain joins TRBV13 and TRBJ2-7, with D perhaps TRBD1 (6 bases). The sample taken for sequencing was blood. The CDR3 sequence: CASSSQTGEQYF. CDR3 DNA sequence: TGTGCCAGCAGCTCTCAGACAGGCGAGCAGTACTTC.